This T cell receptor (beta chain) comes out of a study of blood T cell repertoires in COVID-19. Study overall: Samples came from the United States, Italy and Spain, spanning acute and convalescent COVID-19. The cDNA or gDNA used as material had been derived from T cells, B-cell-depleted T cells, or PBMCs.

The CDR3 runs 18 residues. Germline V lookup: CDR1 MNHEY, CDR2 SVGEGT. J gave up 2 bases and V 4 bases, and 11 bases lay outside the gene matches. Authors' analysis steps: The assay estimated nucleated cells by amplifying reference gene primers. Here immunoSEQ multiplex PCR was the method, and the copy in TCRdb shows in-frame clones only, minus some. That table furnishes V, J and clone size, whereas the DNA furnished D and trimming. This table holds around 81,000 clones, approximately 80% found once. This TCR came from a man aged 80 or over with acute or convalescent COVID-19. V is TRBV6-2 or TRBV6-3 and J is TRBJ1-5; 10 nucleotides agree with TRBD1. The material sequenced was peripheral blood. In DNA form, the CDR3 reads TGTGCCAGCAGTTCCCCGGGGACAGGGGTGGTTGGCAATCAGCCCCAGCATTTT. Its protein is CASSSPGTGVVGNQPQHF.